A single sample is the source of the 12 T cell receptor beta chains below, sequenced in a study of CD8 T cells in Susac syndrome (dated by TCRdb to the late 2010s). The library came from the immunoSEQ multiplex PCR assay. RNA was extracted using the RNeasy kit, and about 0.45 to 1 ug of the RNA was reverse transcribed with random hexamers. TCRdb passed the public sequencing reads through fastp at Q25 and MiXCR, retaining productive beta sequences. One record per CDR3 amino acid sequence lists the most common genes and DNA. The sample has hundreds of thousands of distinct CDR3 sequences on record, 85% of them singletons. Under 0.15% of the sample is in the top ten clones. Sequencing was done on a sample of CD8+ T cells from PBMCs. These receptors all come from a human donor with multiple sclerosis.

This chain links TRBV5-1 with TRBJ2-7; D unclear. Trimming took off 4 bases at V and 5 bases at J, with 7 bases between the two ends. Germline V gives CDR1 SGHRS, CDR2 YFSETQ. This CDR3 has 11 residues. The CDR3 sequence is CASSVYNEQYF. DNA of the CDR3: TGCGCCAGCAGCGTGTACAACGAGCAGTACTTC.

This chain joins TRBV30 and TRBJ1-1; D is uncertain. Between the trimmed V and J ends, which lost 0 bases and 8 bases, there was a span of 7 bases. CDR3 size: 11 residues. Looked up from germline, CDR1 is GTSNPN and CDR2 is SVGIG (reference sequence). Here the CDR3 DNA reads TGTGCCTGGAGTGTACCGACCGAAGCTTTCTTT. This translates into CAWSVPTEAFF.

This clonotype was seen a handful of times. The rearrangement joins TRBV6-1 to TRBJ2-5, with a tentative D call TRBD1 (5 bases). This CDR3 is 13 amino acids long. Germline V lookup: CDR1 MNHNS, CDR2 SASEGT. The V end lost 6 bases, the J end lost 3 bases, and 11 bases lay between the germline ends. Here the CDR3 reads CASREWGEETQYF. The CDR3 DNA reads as TGTGCCAGCAGAGAGTGGGGCGAAGAGACCCAGTACTTC.

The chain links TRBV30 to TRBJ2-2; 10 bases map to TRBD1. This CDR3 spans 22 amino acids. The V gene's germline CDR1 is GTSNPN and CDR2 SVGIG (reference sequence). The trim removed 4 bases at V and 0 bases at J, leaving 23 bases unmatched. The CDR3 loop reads CAWTARWNRGGTGETNTGELFF. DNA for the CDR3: TGTGCCTGGACCGCACGCTGGAACAGAGGAGGGACAGGGGAGACGAACACCGGGGAGCTGTTTTTT. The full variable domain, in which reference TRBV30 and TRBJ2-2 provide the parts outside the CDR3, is SQTIHQWPATLVQPVGSPLSLECTVEGTSNPNLYWYRQAAGRGLQLLFYSVGIGQISSEVPQNLSASRPQDRQFILSSKKLLLSDSGFYLCAWTARWNRGGTGETNTGELFFGEGSRLTVL.

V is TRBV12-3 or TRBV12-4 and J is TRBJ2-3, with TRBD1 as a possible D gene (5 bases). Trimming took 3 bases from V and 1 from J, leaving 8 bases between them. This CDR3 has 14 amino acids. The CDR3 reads CASSFGHRTDTQYF. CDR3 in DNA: TGTGCCAGCAGTTTTGGACATCGCACAGATACGCAGTATTTT.

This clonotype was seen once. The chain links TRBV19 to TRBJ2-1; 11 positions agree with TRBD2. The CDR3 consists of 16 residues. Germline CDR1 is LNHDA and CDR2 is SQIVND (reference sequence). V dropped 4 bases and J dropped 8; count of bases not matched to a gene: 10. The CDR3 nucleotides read TGTGCCAGTAGTACTCAACTAGCGGGAGTCGGCGATGAGCAGTTCTTC. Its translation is CASSTQLAGVGDEQFF.

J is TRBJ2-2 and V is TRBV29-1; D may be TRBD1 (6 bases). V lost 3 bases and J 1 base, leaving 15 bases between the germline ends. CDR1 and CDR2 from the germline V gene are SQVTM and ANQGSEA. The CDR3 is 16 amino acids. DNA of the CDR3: TGCAGCGTTGATGGGGGCGTCGGAAAGAACACCGGGGAGCTGTTTTTT. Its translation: CSVDGGVGKNTGELFF.

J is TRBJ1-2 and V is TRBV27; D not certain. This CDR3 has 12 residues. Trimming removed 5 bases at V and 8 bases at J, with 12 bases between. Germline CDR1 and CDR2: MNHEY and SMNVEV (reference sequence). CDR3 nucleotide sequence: TGTGCCAGCAGTCTGCGCGGAGACGGCTACACCTTC. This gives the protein CASSLRGDGYTF.

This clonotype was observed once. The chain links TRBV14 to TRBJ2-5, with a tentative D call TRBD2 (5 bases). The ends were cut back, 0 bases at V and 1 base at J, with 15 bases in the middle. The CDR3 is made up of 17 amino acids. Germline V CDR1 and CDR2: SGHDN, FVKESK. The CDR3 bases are TGTGCCAGCAGCCAAGAAGGGCTAGCCAAAAGCCAAGAGACCCAGTACTTC. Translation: CASSQEGLAKSQETQYF.

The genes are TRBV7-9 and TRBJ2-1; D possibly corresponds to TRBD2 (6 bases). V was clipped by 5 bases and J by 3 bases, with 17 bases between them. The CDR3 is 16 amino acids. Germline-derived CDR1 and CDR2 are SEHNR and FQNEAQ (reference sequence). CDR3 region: CASSHRRGADYNEQFF. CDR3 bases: TGTGCCAGCAGCCACCGGCGGGGTGCGGACTACAATGAGCAGTTCTTC.

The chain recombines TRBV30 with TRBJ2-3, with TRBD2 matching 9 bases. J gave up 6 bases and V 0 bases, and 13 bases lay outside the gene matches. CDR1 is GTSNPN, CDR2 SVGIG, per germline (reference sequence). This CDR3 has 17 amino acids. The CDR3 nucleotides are TGTGCCTGGAGTGTAATTGGTGAGAGCGGGGGGAGCGATACGCAGTATTTT. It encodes CAWSVIGESGGSDTQYF.

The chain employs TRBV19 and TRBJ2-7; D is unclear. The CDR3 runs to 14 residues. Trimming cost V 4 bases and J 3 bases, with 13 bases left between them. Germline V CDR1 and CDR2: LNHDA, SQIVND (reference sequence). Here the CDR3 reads CASSKVPWDYEQYF. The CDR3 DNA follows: TGTGCCAGTAGTAAGGTGCCGTGGGACTACGAGCAGTACTTC.